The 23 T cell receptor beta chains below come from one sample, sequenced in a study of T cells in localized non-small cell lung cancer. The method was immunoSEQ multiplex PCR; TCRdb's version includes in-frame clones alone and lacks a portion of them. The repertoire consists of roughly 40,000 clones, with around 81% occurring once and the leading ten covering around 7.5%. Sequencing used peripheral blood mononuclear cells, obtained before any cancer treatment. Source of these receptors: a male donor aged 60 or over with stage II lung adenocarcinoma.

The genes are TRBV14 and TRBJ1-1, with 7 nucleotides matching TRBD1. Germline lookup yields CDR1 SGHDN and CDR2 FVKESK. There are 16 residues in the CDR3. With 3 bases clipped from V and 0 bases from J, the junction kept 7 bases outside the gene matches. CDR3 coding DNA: TGTGCCAGCAGCCAGTTTACCGGGACAGTGAACACTGAAGCTTTCTTT. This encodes CASSQFTGTVNTEAFF.

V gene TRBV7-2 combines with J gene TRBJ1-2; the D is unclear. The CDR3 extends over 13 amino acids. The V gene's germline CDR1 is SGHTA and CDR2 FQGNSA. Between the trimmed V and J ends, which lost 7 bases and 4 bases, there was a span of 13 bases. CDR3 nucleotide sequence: TGTGCCAGCACCACCGCGGCCTTCTATGGCTACACCTTC. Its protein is CASTTAAFYGYTF.

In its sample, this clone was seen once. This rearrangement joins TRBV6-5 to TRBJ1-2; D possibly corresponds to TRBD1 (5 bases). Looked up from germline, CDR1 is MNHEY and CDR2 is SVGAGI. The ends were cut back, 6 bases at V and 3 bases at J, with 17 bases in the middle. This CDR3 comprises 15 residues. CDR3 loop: CASSRSGGGDYGYTF. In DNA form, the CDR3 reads TGTGCCAGCAGCCGATCGGGGGGAGGGGACTATGGCTACACCTTC.

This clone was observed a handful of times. Written as DNA, the CDR3 is TGTGCCAGCTCACCTCAACGGGGACTCTCATACAATGAGCAGTTCTTC. It is translated as CASSPQRGLSYNEQFF. V is TRBV18 and J is TRBJ2-1, with a tentative D call TRBD2 (6 bases). CDR1 is KGHSH and CDR2 is LQKENI in the germline V gene. V shed 3 bases and J shed 4 bases, with 16 bases lying between them. The CDR3 is 16 residues long.

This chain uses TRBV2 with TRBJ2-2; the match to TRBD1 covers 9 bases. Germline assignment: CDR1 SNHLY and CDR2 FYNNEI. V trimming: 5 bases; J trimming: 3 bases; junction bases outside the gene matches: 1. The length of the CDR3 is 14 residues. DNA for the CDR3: TGTGCCAGCAGTAGACAGGGGGACACCGGGGAGCTGTTTTTT. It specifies CASSRQGDTGELFF.

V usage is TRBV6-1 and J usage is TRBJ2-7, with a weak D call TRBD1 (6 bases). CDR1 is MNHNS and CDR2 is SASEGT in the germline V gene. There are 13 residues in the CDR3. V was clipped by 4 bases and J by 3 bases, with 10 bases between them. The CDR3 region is CASSVGAHYEQYF. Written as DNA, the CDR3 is TGTGCCAGCAGTGTGGGGGCGCACTACGAGCAGTACTTC.

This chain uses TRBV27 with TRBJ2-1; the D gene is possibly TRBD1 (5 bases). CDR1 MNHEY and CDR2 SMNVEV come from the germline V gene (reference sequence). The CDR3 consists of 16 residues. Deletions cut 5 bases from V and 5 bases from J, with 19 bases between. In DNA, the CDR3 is TGTGCCAGCAGTCCAGAGGCAGGGAATCTCCACAATGAGCAGTTCTTC. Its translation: CASSPEAGNLHNEQFF.

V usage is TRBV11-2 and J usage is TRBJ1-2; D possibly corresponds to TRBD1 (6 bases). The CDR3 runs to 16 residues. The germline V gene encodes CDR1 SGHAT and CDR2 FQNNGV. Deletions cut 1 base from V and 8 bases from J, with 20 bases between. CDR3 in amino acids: CASSLAPGHAAGGYTF. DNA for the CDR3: TGTGCCAGCAGCTTAGCTCCGGGACACGCCGCCGGGGGCTACACCTTC.

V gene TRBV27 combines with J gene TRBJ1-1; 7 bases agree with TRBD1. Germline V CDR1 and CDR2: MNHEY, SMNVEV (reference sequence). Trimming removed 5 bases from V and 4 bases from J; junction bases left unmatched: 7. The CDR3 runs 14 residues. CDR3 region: CASSIRQGSTEAFF. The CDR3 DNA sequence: TGTGCCAGCAGTATCCGACAGGGAAGCACTGAAGCTTTCTTT.

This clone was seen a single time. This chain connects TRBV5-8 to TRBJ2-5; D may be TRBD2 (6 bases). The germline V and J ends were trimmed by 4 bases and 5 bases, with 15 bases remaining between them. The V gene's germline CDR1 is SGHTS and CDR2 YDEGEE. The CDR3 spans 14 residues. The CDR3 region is CASSLGTLRETQYF. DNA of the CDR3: TGTGCCAGCAGCCTCGGGACTCTCCGGGAGACCCAGTACTTC.

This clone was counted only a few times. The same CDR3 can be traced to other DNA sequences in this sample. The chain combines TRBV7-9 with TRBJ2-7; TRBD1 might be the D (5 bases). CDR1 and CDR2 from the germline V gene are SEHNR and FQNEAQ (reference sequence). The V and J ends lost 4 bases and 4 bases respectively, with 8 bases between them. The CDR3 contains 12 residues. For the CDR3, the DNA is TGTGCCAGCAGCTCTCAGGGATACGAGCAGTACTTC. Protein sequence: CASSSQGYEQYF.

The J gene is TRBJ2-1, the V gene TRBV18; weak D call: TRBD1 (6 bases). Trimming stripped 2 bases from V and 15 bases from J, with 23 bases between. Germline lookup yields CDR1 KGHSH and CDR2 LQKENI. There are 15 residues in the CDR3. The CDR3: CASSPNTGNLGPAFF. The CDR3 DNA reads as TGTGCCAGCTCACCAAATACAGGGAATTTGGGGCCCGCGTTCTTC.

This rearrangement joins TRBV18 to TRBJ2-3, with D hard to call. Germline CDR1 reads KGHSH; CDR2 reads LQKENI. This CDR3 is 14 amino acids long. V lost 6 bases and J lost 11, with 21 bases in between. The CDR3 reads CASSPNLDGWGQYF. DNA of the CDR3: TGTGCCAGCTCCCCAAACCTGGATGGCTGGGGGCAGTATTTT.

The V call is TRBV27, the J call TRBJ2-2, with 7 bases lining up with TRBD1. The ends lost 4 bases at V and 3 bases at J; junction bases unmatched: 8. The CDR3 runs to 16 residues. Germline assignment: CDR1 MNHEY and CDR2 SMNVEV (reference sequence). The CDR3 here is CASSSYRDSDTGELFF. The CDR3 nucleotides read TGTGCCAGCAGTTCGTACCGGGACAGCGACACCGGGGAGCTGTTTTTT.

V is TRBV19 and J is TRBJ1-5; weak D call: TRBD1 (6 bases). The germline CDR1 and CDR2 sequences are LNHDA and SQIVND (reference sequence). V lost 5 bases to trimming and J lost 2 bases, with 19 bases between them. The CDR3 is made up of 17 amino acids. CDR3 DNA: TGTGCCAGTAGTTCCACTCGACAGGTTTATGGCAATCAGCCCCAGCATTTT. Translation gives CASSSTRQVYGNQPQHF.

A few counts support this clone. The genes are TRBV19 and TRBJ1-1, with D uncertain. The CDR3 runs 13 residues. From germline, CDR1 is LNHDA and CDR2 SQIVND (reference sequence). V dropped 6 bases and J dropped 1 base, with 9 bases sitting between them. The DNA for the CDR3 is TGTGCCAGTAGCACGACGGCGAACACTGAAGCTTTCTTT. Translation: CASSTTANTEAFF. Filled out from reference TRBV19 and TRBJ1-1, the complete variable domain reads DGGITQSPKYLFRKEGQNVTLSCEQNLNHDAMYWYRQDPGQGLRLIYYSQIVNDFQKGDIAEGYSVSREKKESFPLTVTSAQKNPTAFYLCASSTTANTEAFFGQGTRLTVV.

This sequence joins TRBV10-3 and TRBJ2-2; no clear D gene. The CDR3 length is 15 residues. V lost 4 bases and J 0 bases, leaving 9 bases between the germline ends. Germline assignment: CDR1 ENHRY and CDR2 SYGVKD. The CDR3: CAISGVISNTGELFF. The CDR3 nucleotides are TGTGCCATCAGTGGAGTGATTTCGAACACCGGGGAGCTGTTTTTT.

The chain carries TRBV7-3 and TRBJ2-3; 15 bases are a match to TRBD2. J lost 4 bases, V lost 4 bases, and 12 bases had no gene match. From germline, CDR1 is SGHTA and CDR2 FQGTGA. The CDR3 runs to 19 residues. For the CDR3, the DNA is TGTGCCAGCAGCTCTGGACTAGCGGGAGGGCCGAGAGGTTCAGATACGCAGTATTTT. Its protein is CASSSGLAGGPRGSDTQYF.

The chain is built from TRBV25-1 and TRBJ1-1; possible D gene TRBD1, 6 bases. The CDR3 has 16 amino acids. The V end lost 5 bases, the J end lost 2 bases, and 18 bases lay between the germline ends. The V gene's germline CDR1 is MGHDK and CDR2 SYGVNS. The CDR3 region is CASSSIRDTSNTEAFF. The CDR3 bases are TGTGCCAGCAGTTCAATCCGGGACACTTCCAACACTGAAGCTTTCTTT.

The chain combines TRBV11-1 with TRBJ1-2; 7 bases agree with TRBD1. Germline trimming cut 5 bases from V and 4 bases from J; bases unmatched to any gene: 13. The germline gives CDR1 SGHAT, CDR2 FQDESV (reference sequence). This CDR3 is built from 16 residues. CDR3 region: CASSPGDSRTIYGYTF. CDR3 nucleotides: TGTGCCAGCAGCCCTGGGGACAGCCGAACAATCTATGGCTACACCTTC.

The CDR3 sequence: CASSEWDGTNEKLFF. For the CDR3, the DNA is TGTGCCAGCAGTGAATGGGACGGAACTAATGAAAAACTGTTTTTT. The V and J genes are TRBV6-1 and TRBJ1-4; weak D call: TRBD1 (5 bases). Deletions cut 2 bases from V and 1 base from J, with 8 bases between. Germline CDR1 and CDR2: MNHNS and SASEGT. This CDR3 comprises 15 residues.

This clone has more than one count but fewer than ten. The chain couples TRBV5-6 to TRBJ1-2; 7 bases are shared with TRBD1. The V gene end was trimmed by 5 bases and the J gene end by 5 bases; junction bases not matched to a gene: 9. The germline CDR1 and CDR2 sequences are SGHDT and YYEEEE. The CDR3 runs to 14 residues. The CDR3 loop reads CASSPQAGGYGYTF. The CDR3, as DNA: TGTGCCAGCAGTCCACAGGCAGGGGGGTATGGCTACACCTTC.

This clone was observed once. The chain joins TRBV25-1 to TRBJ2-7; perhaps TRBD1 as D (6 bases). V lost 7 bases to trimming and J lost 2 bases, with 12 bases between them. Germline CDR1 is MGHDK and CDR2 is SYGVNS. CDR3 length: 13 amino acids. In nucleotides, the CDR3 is TGTGCCAGCACGGGAAGGGGGACCTACGAGCAGTACTTC. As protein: CASTGRGTYEQYF.